This is a list of T cell receptor beta chains from one sample in a study of blood T cell repertoires in COVID-19. Profiled with immunoSEQ multiplex PCR; TCRdb holds only in-frame clones, not every one. The sample includes about 80,000 clones, approximately 80% of them seen just once. The sequenced sample consisted of peripheral blood. These receptors were obtained from a man at least 80 years old with acute or convalescent COVID-19. The CDR3 runs from the conserved cysteine through the conserved F or W. D genes are given only for firm matches. Not all rows give a size; the values are once, few, many and, for expanded clones, a class.

j_call: TRBJ1-2
clone_size: .
d_call: .
v_call: TRBV6-5
cdr3_aa: CASRPTVTGFYGYTF
cdr3_nt: TGTGCCAGCAGGCCCACGGTCACAGGGTTCTATGGCTACACCTTC

j_call: TRBJ2-2
clone_size: .
d_call: .
v_call: TRBV5-1
cdr3_aa: CASTLGGASTGELFF
cdr3_nt: TGCGCCAGCACCTTGGGGGGAGCGAGCACCGGGGAGCTGTTTTTT

j_call: TRBJ2-2
clone_size: .
d_call: TRBD1
v_call: TRBV5-1
cdr3_aa: CASSLGAGQGGTGELFF
cdr3_nt: TGCGCCAGCAGCTTGGGAGCTGGACAGGGAGGAACCGGGGAGCTGTTTTTT

j_call: TRBJ1-2
clone_size: .
d_call: .
v_call: TRBV7-2
cdr3_aa: CATRGRERYGYTF
cdr3_nt: TGTGCCACCAGGGGAAGGGAGCGATATGGCTACACCTTC

j_call: TRBJ1-1
clone_size: .
d_call: TRBD1
v_call: TRBV5-1
cdr3_aa: CASSLRTGNTEAFF
cdr3_nt: TGCGCCAGCAGCTTACGGACAGGGAACACTGAAGCTTTCTTT

j_call: TRBJ1-2
clone_size: .
d_call: TRBD1
v_call: TRBV6-5
cdr3_aa: CASSWTGGANYGYTF
cdr3_nt: TGTGCCAGCAGCTGGACAGGGGGCGCCAACTATGGCTACACCTTC

j_call: TRBJ2-3
clone_size: .
d_call: .
v_call: TRBV11-2
cdr3_aa: CASSLLGAEDTQYF
cdr3_nt: TGTGCCAGCAGCTTATTGGGGGCGGAGGATACGCAGTATTTT

j_call: TRBJ2-6
clone_size: .
d_call: .
v_call: TRBV4-1
cdr3_aa: CASSLRTEASGANVLTF
cdr3_nt: TGCGCCAGCAGCCTGAGGACAGAAGCCTCGGGGGCCAACGTCCTGACTTTC

j_call: TRBJ1-6
clone_size: .
d_call: TRBD1
v_call: TRBV5-1
cdr3_aa: CASRVGTGDNSPLHF
cdr3_nt: TGCGCCAGCAGGGTGGGGACAGGTGATAATTCACCCCTCCACTTT

j_call: TRBJ1-4
clone_size: .
d_call: .
v_call: TRBV6-5
cdr3_aa: CASRPGGVPNEKLFF
cdr3_nt: TGTGCCAGCAGGCCGGGGGGAGTCCCTAATGAAAAACTGTTTTTT

j_call: TRBJ1-4
clone_size: .
d_call: TRBD1
v_call: TRBV2
cdr3_aa: CASATGTDNEKLFF
cdr3_nt: TGTGCCAGCGCCACCGGGACAGACAATGAAAAACTGTTTTTT

j_call: TRBJ2-1
clone_size: .
d_call: TRBD1
v_call: TRBV18
cdr3_aa: CASSDWTGTNEQFF
cdr3_nt: TGTGCCAGCTCAGACTGGACAGGTACCAACGAGCAGTTCTTC

j_call: TRBJ2-7
clone_size: .
d_call: TRBD1
v_call: TRBV2
cdr3_aa: CASSRTGGSSYEQYF
cdr3_nt: TGTGCCAGCAGTCGGACAGGGGGCTCCTCCTACGAGCAGTACTTC

j_call: TRBJ1-3
clone_size: .
d_call: .
v_call: TRBV3-1/TRBV3-2
cdr3_aa: CASSHEGDSGNTIYF
cdr3_nt: TGTGCCAGCAGCCATGAGGGGGACTCTGGAAACACCATATATTTT

j_call: TRBJ2-1
clone_size: .
d_call: .
v_call: TRBV5-4
cdr3_aa: CASIQQGKPYNEQFF
cdr3_nt: TGTGCCAGCATCCAACAGGGAAAACCCTACAATGAGCAGTTCTTC

j_call: TRBJ2-3
clone_size: .
d_call: TRBD2
v_call: TRBV14
cdr3_aa: CASSLAGRGLAGSTQYF
cdr3_nt: TGTGCCAGCAGCCTCGCGGGCAGGGGTCTAGCGGGGAGTACGCAGTATTTT

j_call: TRBJ2-7
clone_size: .
d_call: .
v_call: TRBV2
cdr3_aa: CASSELNYEQYF
cdr3_nt: TGTGCCAGCAGTGAACTTAACTACGAGCAGTACTTC

j_call: TRBJ1-1
clone_size: .
d_call: .
v_call: TRBV7-6
cdr3_aa: CASSKAENTEAFF
cdr3_nt: TGTGCCAGCAGTAAAGCGGAGAACACTGAAGCTTTCTTT

j_call: TRBJ2-2
clone_size: .
d_call: .
v_call: TRBV7-3
cdr3_aa: CASSLTAWGRSNTGELFF
cdr3_nt: TGTGCCAGCAGCTTAACCGCCTGGGGCAGATCGAACACCGGGGAGCTGTTTTTT

j_call: TRBJ1-1
clone_size: .
d_call: .
v_call: TRBV5-1
cdr3_aa: CASSETGHNTEAFF
cdr3_nt: TGCGCCAGCAGCGAAACGGGACACAACACTGAAGCTTTCTTT

j_call: TRBJ1-6
clone_size: once
d_call: .
v_call: TRBV6-5
cdr3_aa: CASSRAGDNSPLHF
cdr3_nt: TGTGCCAGCAGTCGAGCAGGGGACAATTCACCCCTCCACTTT

j_call: TRBJ2-3
clone_size: .
d_call: TRBD2
v_call: TRBV4-1
cdr3_aa: CASSQIAGGTDTQYF
cdr3_nt: TGCGCCAGCAGCCAAATAGCGGGGGGTACAGATACGCAGTATTTT

j_call: TRBJ1-1
clone_size: .
d_call: .
v_call: TRBV5-1
cdr3_aa: CASSLVVTDRREAFF
cdr3_nt: TGCGCCAGCAGCTTGGTTGTTACCGACAGGAGGGAAGCTTTCTTT

j_call: TRBJ1-2
clone_size: .
d_call: TRBD1
v_call: TRBV30
cdr3_aa: CAWRGQGMSELGGYTF
cdr3_nt: TGTGCCTGGAGGGGACAGGGAATGAGCGAACTGGGTGGCTACACCTTC

j_call: TRBJ2-3
clone_size: once
d_call: .
v_call: TRBV5-6
cdr3_aa: CASRGTVLTDTQYF
cdr3_nt: TGTGCCAGCCGGGGGACAGTACTCACAGATACGCAGTATTTT

j_call: TRBJ2-1
clone_size: .
d_call: TRBD1
v_call: TRBV3-1/TRBV3-2
cdr3_aa: CASSQDAQGYNEQFF
cdr3_nt: TGTGCCAGCAGCCAAGACGCACAGGGGTACAATGAGCAGTTCTTC

j_call: TRBJ1-4
clone_size: .
d_call: TRBD1
v_call: TRBV6-6
cdr3_aa: CASSSGTGFEKLFF
cdr3_nt: TGTGCCAGCAGTTCCGGGACAGGGTTTGAAAAACTGTTTTTT

j_call: TRBJ1-2
clone_size: .
d_call: .
v_call: TRBV20-1
cdr3_aa: CSARLTVGYTF
cdr3_nt: TGCAGTGCTAGATTAACAGTCGGCTACACCTTC

j_call: TRBJ2-3
clone_size: .
d_call: TRBD2
v_call: TRBV6-5
cdr3_aa: CASSYGGGADTQYF
cdr3_nt: TGTGCCAGCAGTTACGGCGGGGGGGCAGATACGCAGTATTTT

j_call: TRBJ1-2
clone_size: .
d_call: TRBD1
v_call: TRBV5-1
cdr3_aa: CASNLGTGNYGYTF
cdr3_nt: TGCGCCAGCAACTTGGGGACAGGGAATTATGGCTACACCTTC

j_call: TRBJ1-2
clone_size: few
d_call: TRBD1
v_call: TRBV11-2
cdr3_aa: CASSRRQGSYGYTF
cdr3_nt: TGTGCCAGCAGTCGGAGACAGGGGAGCTATGGCTACACCTTC

j_call: TRBJ2-3
clone_size: few
d_call: TRBD2
v_call: TRBV6-5
cdr3_aa: CASRPGTRGTDTQYF
cdr3_nt: TGTGCCAGCAGACCCGGGACTAGAGGCACAGATACGCAGTATTTT

j_call: TRBJ1-1
clone_size: .
d_call: TRBD1
v_call: TRBV6-5
cdr3_aa: CASSHRDRGWAFF
cdr3_nt: TGTGCCAGCAGTCACCGGGACAGGGGATGGGCTTTCTTT

j_call: TRBJ2-5
clone_size: .
d_call: TRBD2
v_call: TRBV6-5
cdr3_aa: CASMFSGVAQYF
cdr3_nt: TGTGCCAGCATGTTTAGCGGGGTGGCCCAGTACTTC

j_call: TRBJ1-1
clone_size: few
d_call: .
v_call: TRBV29-1
cdr3_aa: CSVGGARVAEAFF
cdr3_nt: TGCAGCGTTGGTGGGGCCCGAGTAGCTGAAGCTTTCTTT

j_call: TRBJ1-2
clone_size: few
d_call: .
v_call: TRBV3-1/TRBV3-2
cdr3_aa: CASSHALQGPNYGYTF
cdr3_nt: TGTGCCAGCAGCCACGCTCTCCAGGGGCCTAACTATGGCTACACCTTC

j_call: TRBJ2-7
clone_size: .
d_call: TRBD1
v_call: TRBV9
cdr3_aa: CASSVEQGAYEQYF
cdr3_nt: TGTGCCAGCAGCGTAGAACAGGGGGCCTACGAGCAGTACTTC

j_call: TRBJ1-4
clone_size: .
d_call: TRBD1
v_call: TRBV6-5
cdr3_aa: CASSYSDRVNEKLFF
cdr3_nt: TGTGCCAGCAGTTACTCGGACAGGGTCAATGAAAAACTGTTTTTT

j_call: TRBJ1-4
clone_size: .
d_call: TRBD1
v_call: TRBV5-1
cdr3_aa: CASSLAPGTGTEKLFF
cdr3_nt: TGCGCCAGCAGCCTAGCCCCCGGGACAGGGACGGAAAAACTGTTTTTT

j_call: TRBJ2-1
clone_size: .
d_call: TRBD2
v_call: TRBV24-1
cdr3_aa: CATSDSSGGGFNEQFF
cdr3_nt: TGTGCCACCAGTGACTCTAGCGGGGGCGGGTTTAATGAGCAGTTCTTC

j_call: TRBJ1-2
clone_size: .
d_call: TRBD1
v_call: TRBV2
cdr3_aa: CASSARQGPGYGYTF
cdr3_nt: TGTGCCAGCAGTGCCAGACAGGGTCCAGGCTATGGCTACACCTTC

j_call: TRBJ1-6
clone_size: .
d_call: .
v_call: TRBV5-1
cdr3_aa: CASSFSSSYNSPLHF
cdr3_nt: TGCGCCAGCAGCTTCTCGAGCTCCTATAATTCACCCCTCCACTTT

j_call: TRBJ2-7
clone_size: .
d_call: .
v_call: TRBV4-1
cdr3_aa: CASRQDSALEGYEQYF
cdr3_nt: TGCGCCAGCAGACAAGATTCGGCCCTGGAGGGCTACGAGCAGTACTTC

j_call: TRBJ2-7
clone_size: few
d_call: TRBD1
v_call: TRBV18
cdr3_aa: CASSPRQGNSYEQYF
cdr3_nt: TGTGCCAGCTCACCAAGACAGGGGAACTCCTACGAGCAGTACTTC

j_call: TRBJ1-2
clone_size: .
d_call: .
v_call: TRBV20-1
cdr3_aa: CSARGQNGYTF
cdr3_nt: TGCAGTGCTAGAGGACAGAATGGCTACACCTTC

j_call: TRBJ1-3
clone_size: .
d_call: .
v_call: TRBV5-6
cdr3_aa: CASSLDLQGSGNTIYF
cdr3_nt: TGTGCCAGCAGCTTGGACCTACAGGGCTCTGGAAACACCATATATTTT

j_call: TRBJ2-5
clone_size: .
d_call: TRBD1
v_call: TRBV7-9
cdr3_aa: CASSPRTGLETQYF
cdr3_nt: TGTGCCAGCAGCCCCCGGACAGGGCTGGAGACCCAGTACTTC

j_call: TRBJ1-1
clone_size: few
d_call: .
v_call: TRBV11-3
cdr3_aa: CASSLTDNTEAFF
cdr3_nt: TGTGCCAGCAGCTTGACAGACAACACTGAAGCTTTCTTT

j_call: TRBJ2-5
clone_size: few
d_call: .
v_call: TRBV2
cdr3_aa: CASSESGHLGETQYF
cdr3_nt: TGTGCCAGCAGTGAGAGTGGGCATCTGGGAGAGACCCAGTACTTC

j_call: TRBJ2-1
clone_size: .
d_call: .
v_call: TRBV19
cdr3_aa: CASSIASYNEQFF
cdr3_nt: TGTGCCAGTAGTATAGCATCCTACAATGAGCAGTTCTTC

j_call: TRBJ2-7
clone_size: .
d_call: TRBD1
v_call: TRBV6-5
cdr3_aa: CASSSPGTGQYF
cdr3_nt: TGTGCCAGCAGTTCCCCCGGGACAGGCCAGTACTTC

j_call: TRBJ2-7
clone_size: .
d_call: .
v_call: TRBV7-9
cdr3_aa: CASSHSRQAGSYEQYF
cdr3_nt: TGTGCCAGCAGCCACAGCCGGCAGGCTGGATCCTACGAGCAGTACTTC

j_call: TRBJ2-4
clone_size: once
d_call: TRBD2
v_call: TRBV7-2
cdr3_aa: CASSFSGGQLNIQYF
cdr3_nt: TGTGCCAGCAGCTTTAGCGGGGGACAACTAAACATTCAGTACTTC

j_call: TRBJ2-3
clone_size: .
d_call: TRBD1
v_call: TRBV18
cdr3_aa: CASSPVPGQKAVTQYF
cdr3_nt: TGTGCCAGCTCACCCGTACCGGGACAGAAAGCCGTTACGCAGTATTTT